One and the same sample provided the 24 T cell receptor beta chains below, sequenced in a study of vaccination and CD4 T cells after COVID-19. The antigens for these receptors are not known. Specified treatment: approximately nine-day PBMC culture with coronavirus spike peptide pools or control peptides (ViraFEST assay). Unexposed donor CD4+ T cells predated the COVID-19 pandemic, collected 2011-2018. Sequencing of DNA taken from cultured CD4+ T cells relied on the Oncomine TCR Beta short-read assay. The genomic DNA was obtained from cultured CD4+ T cells by extraction with the QIAamp micro DNA kit. TCRdb called the PCR reads again in MiXCR, with one record for every CDR3 protein. The sample has 10,000 or so distinct CDR3 sequences, 25% to 40% seen once; the top ten hold over 20%. The sequencing input was CD4+ T cells from blood, cultured in vitro. The receptor set was obtained from a human donor in good health.

The V gene is TRBV6-5, the J gene TRBJ2-1, with a possible D match to TRBD2 (5 bases). The V gene's germline CDR1 is MNHEY and CDR2 SVGAGI. The CDR3 spans 14 residues. Trimming took off 0 bases at V and 4 bases at J, with 7 bases between the two ends. In nucleotides, the CDR3 is TGTGCCAGCAGTTACTCGAGGGTTTACAATGAGCAGTTCTTC. It specifies CASSYSRVYNEQFF.

The chain has TRBV6-4 and TRBJ2-2; 14 bases match TRBD2. The germline V gene encodes CDR1 MRHNA and CDR2 SNTAGT. The CDR3 is 16 amino acids. Trimming removed 2 bases from V and 4 bases from J; junction bases left unmatched: 0. The CDR3 loop is CASSDGTSGGTGELFF. The CDR3 DNA reads as TGTGCCAGCAGTGACGGGACTAGCGGGGGCACCGGGGAGCTGTTTTTT.

There are a few counts of this clonotype. V usage is TRBV6-2 or TRBV6-3 and J usage is TRBJ2-1; no reliable D call. V lost 6 bases, J lost 7 bases, and 1 base lay in between. Germline-derived CDR1 and CDR2 are MNHEY and SVGEGT. This CDR3 has 9 amino acids. DNA for the CDR3: TGTGCCAGCAGAAATGAGCAGTTCTTC. Residues: CASRNEQFF.

The rearrangement links TRBV6-2 or TRBV6-3 to TRBJ2-1; D is perhaps TRBD1 (6 bases). The CDR3 covers 15 residues. Trimming cost V 4 bases and J 7 bases, with 17 bases left between them. CDR1 is MNHEY and CDR2 is SVGEGT in the germline V gene. The CDR3 coding sequence is TGTGCCAGCAGTTTCCGACAGGAAGTCAGGAATGAGCAGTTCTTC. Translated: CASSFRQEVRNEQFF.

The chain employs TRBV12-3 or TRBV12-4 and TRBJ1-6; 9 nucleotides match TRBD1. V dropped 7 bases and J dropped 7; count of bases not matched to a gene: 8. The CDR3 covers 15 residues. CDR3 DNA: TGTGCCAGCACCTGGGGACAGGGTTGGAATTCACCCCTCCACTTT. It specifies CASTWGQGWNSPLHF.

The table lists this clonotype with a few counts. The chain recombines TRBV20-1 with TRBJ1-2; D is perhaps TRBD1 (6 bases). This CDR3 has 13 residues. The V end lost 6 bases, the J end lost 5 bases, and 16 bases lay between the germline ends. Germline loops: CDR1 DFQATT, CDR2 SNEGSKA (reference sequence). CDR3 coding DNA: TGCAGTGCGAACCCCGGGACACTTTATGGCTACACCTTC. Translated, it gives CSANPGTLYGYTF.

The chain carries TRBV21-1 and TRBJ1-5; the tabulated D call, TRBD1, remains unverified against the DNA. TRBV21-1 is listed as a pseudogene. The CDR3 consists of 14 residues. CDR3 DNA: TGTGCCAGCAGCAACCCGGGCTTCAATCAGCCCCAGCATTTT. As protein: CASSNPGFNQPQHF.

This CDR3 reads CASSYSTEPNYGYTF. CDR3 DNA sequence: TGTGCCAGCAGTTACTCGACAGAGCCCAACTATGGCTACACCTTC. V gene TRBV6-2 or TRBV6-3 combines with J gene TRBJ1-2, with a tentative D call TRBD1 (5 bases). This CDR3 is 15 amino acids long. The germline V gene encodes CDR1 MNHEY and CDR2 SVGEGT. V was cut by 0 bases and J by 2 bases, with 10 bases left in between.

This clonotype was counted a single time. The chain recombines TRBV7-9 with TRBJ2-1, with D perhaps matching TRBD2 (6 bases). The ends were cut back, 5 bases at V and 7 bases at J, with 12 bases in the middle. This CDR3 is built from 13 residues. Germline CDR1 and CDR2: SEHNR and FQNEAQ (reference sequence). CDR3 in amino acids: CASSPTRPNEQFF. The CDR3 bases are TGTGCCAGCAGCCCGACTAGACCTAATGAGCAGTTCTTC.

J is TRBJ2-7 and V is TRBV25-1; D may correspond to TRBD1 or TRBD2 (5 bases each). The V end lost 5 bases, the J end lost 1 base, and 15 bases lay between the germline ends. Germline V gene lookup returns CDR1 MGHDK and CDR2 SYGVNS. This CDR3 has 15 residues. CDR3 region: CASSPLGTTSYEQYF. The CDR3 nucleotides are TGTGCCAGCAGTCCTCTCGGGACGACGTCCTACGAGCAGTACTTC.

In this sample, this clonotype turned up a few times. The chain employs TRBV7-9 and TRBJ1-6, with TRBD1 matching 8 bases. The CDR3 is made up of 15 amino acids. V was pared by 0 bases and J by 7 bases, with 2 bases of the junction left unmatched. Germline V gene sequence: CDR1 SEHNR, CDR2 FQNEAQ (reference sequence). CDR3 sequence reads: CASSLAQGENSPLHF. DNA of the CDR3: TGTGCCAGCAGCTTAGCACAGGGGGAGAATTCACCCCTCCACTTT. Together with reference TRBV7-9 and TRBJ1-6, the CDR3 gives the full variable domain: DTGVSQNPRHKITKRGQNVTFRCDPISEHNRLYWYRQTLGQGPEFLTYFQNEAQLEKSRLLSDRFSAERPKGSFSTLEIQRTEQGDSAMYLCASSLAQGENSPLHFGNGTRLTVT.

The V call is TRBV7-8, the J call TRBJ2-4; 7 bases match TRBD2. Germline assignment: CDR1 SGHVS and CDR2 FQNEAQ. Unmatched junction bases numbered 11, after V lost 3 bases and J lost 15 bases. The CDR3 is 13 residues long. This chain's CDR3 is CASSLGGSDSRYF. CDR3 DNA: TGTGCCAGCAGCTTGGGGGGGTCGGATAGTCGGTACTTC.

The chain links TRBV12-3 or TRBV12-4 to TRBJ2-7; 13 nucleotides agree with TRBD2. The CDR3 totals 16 residues. The junction had 5 bases not matched to a gene; V was cut back by 2 bases and J by 4 bases. For the CDR3, the DNA is TGTGCCAGCAGTTTATCTCGGACTAGCGGGAGTTACGAGCAGTACTTC. Protein product: CASSLSRTSGSYEQYF.

The V call is TRBV20-1, the J call TRBJ2-3; 7 bases agree with TRBD2. The CDR3 runs to 14 residues. Unmatched junction bases numbered 11, after V lost 3 bases and J lost 8 bases. Per germline, CDR1 DFQATT and CDR2 SNEGSKA (reference sequence). CDR3 protein: CSASGLAEFGTQYF. DNA of the CDR3: TGCAGTGCTAGTGGGCTAGCGGAGTTTGGTACGCAGTATTTT.

This chain links TRBV30 with TRBJ1-6; D ambiguous. The V and J ends lost 1 base and 13 bases respectively, with 14 bases between them. The CDR3 totals 13 residues. In germline, CDR1 is GTSNPN, CDR2 SVGIG (reference sequence). CDR3 protein: CAWSAGPQWPLHF. The CDR3 DNA reads as TGTGCCTGGAGTGCGGGCCCGCAGTGGCCCCTCCACTTT.

The chain is built from TRBV11-3 and TRBJ2-3; D unclear. The germline CDR1 and CDR2 sequences are SGHNT and YENEEA. The CDR3 consists of 14 residues. V lost 1 base to trimming and J lost 3 bases, with 8 bases between them. CDR3 region: CASSLAGRTDTQYF. As DNA, the CDR3 is TGTGCCAGCAGCTTAGCGGGTAGGACAGATACGCAGTATTTT.

This clonotype was counted only a few times. The chain combines TRBV7-3 with TRBJ2-5, with TRBD2 matching over 11 bases. V gave up 5 bases and J gave up 2 bases; unmatched junction bases: 7. The CDR3 is 16 amino acids. Germline V gives CDR1 SGHTA, CDR2 FQGTGA. CDR3: CASSLLAGGLQETQYF. As DNA, the CDR3 is TGTGCCAGCAGCCTCCTAGCGGGAGGATTACAAGAGACCCAGTACTTC.

The V gene is TRBV6-2 or TRBV6-3, the J gene TRBJ2-2; maybe TRBD2 (5 bases). With 4 bases removed from V and 4 bases from J, the gap between germline ends came to 13 bases. The CDR3 contains 15 residues. Germline V lookup: CDR1 MNHEY, CDR2 SVGEGT. CDR3: CASSLRGYGTGELFF. As DNA, the CDR3 is TGTGCCAGCAGTTTAAGAGGGTATGGCACCGGGGAGCTGTTTTTT.

This clonotype was detected a few times. The chain uses TRBV24-1 and TRBJ2-7, with D perhaps being TRBD1 or TRBD2 (5 bases each). The ends were cut back, 5 bases at V and 3 bases at J, with 13 bases in the middle. The germline CDR1 and CDR2 sequences are KGHDR and SFDVKD. This CDR3 has 14 residues. CDR3 residues: CATSGRGENYEQYF. The CDR3, as DNA: TGTGCCACCAGTGGAAGAGGGGAGAACTACGAGCAGTACTTC.

This clonotype was counted only a few times. This sequence joins TRBV7-8 and TRBJ2-2; TRBD1 or TRBD2 may be the D gene (6 bases each). This CDR3 spans 19 amino acids. The germline V gene has CDR1 SGHVS and CDR2 FQNEAQ. V lost 0 bases and J 0 bases, leaving 17 bases between the germline ends. The CDR3 loop is CASSLANDRRVTNTGELFF. CDR3 nucleotide sequence: TGTGCCAGCAGCTTAGCGAACGACAGGAGGGTAACGAACACCGGGGAGCTGTTTTTT.

This clonotype was seen only a few times. The rearrangement uses TRBV27 and TRBJ1-6, with D tentatively TRBD1 (5 bases). The V gene lost 6 bases and the J gene lost 5 bases, with 14 bases spanning the gap. The CDR3 contains 15 residues. The germline V gene has CDR1 MNHEY and CDR2 SMNVEV (reference sequence). The CDR3 bases are TGTGCCAGCAGGTCCGGGACCGGGAATAATTCACCCCTCCACTTT. Its translation: CASRSGTGNNSPLHF.

In its sample, this clonotype was seen a few times. The chain couples TRBV6-2 or TRBV6-3 to TRBJ1-1; D not resolved. CDR1 is MNHEY, CDR2 SVGEGT, per germline. This CDR3 has 11 residues. V dropped 8 bases and J dropped 5 bases, with 9 bases sitting between them. The CDR3 sequence is CASSLGTEAFF. CDR3 nucleotides: TGTGCCAGCTCCTTGGGGACTGAAGCTTTCTTT.

This clonotype was observed a few times. This chain connects TRBV6-2 or TRBV6-3 to TRBJ2-7; 7 nucleotides align to TRBD1. Losses at the gene ends were 0 bases for V and 2 bases for J; bases not matched to a gene: 4. The CDR3 length is 15 residues. The V gene's germline CDR1 is MNHEY and CDR2 SVGEGT. This CDR3 is CASSYSGTATYEQYF. Here the CDR3 DNA reads TGTGCCAGCAGTTACTCCGGGACAGCTACCTACGAGCAGTACTTC.

A few counts support this clonotype. The J gene is TRBJ2-1, the V gene TRBV7-3, with a weak D call TRBD1 (5 bases). Germline lookup yields CDR1 SGHTA and CDR2 FQGTGA. Between the trimmed V and J ends, which lost 2 bases and 3 bases, there was a span of 11 bases. The CDR3 is 15 residues long. CDR3 sequence (DNA): TGTGCCAGCAGCTTAGAAGGGGTTCTCTACAATGAGCAGTTCTTC. Translated: CASSLEGVLYNEQFF.